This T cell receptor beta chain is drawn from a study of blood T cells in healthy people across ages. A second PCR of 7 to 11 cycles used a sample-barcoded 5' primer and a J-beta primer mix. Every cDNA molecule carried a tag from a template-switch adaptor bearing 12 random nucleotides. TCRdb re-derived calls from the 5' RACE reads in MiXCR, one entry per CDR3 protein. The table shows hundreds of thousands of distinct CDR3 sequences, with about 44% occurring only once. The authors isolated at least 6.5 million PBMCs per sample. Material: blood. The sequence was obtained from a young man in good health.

CDR3 in amino acids: CASSQSDVINEQYF. The CDR3 bases are TGCGCCAGCAGCCAATCGGATGTAATCAATGAGCAGTACTTC. V usage is TRBV4-1 and J usage is TRBJ2-7, with D hard to call. Trimming removed 2 bases at V and 7 bases at J, with 15 bases between. The V gene's germline CDR1 is MGHRA and CDR2 YSYEKL. The CDR3 has 14 residues.